This TCR beta chain was captured by sequencing in a study of blood T cell repertoires in COVID-19. About the research overall: Both acute and convalescent COVID-19 samples were obtained from the United States, Italy and Spain. PBMCs, B-cell-depleted T cells, or T cells were the source of the cDNA or gDNA that made up the material.

Original handling: Nucleated cell counts were estimated from reference gene primer amplification. Using immunoSEQ multiplex PCR, the repertoire was profiled, and TCRdb retains in-frame clones only, with some absent. D and trimming come from the DNA, and the V and J calls and clone size come from that table. The repertoire holds nearly 50,000 clones, with 86% as singletons. Material: peripheral blood. This TCR came from a man aged 40-55 years with active COVID-19.

CDR3 nucleotides: TGCGCCAGCAGCCTGCGACTAGCAACCTACGAGCAGTACTTC. Amino acid sequence: CASSLRLATYEQYF. The chain carries TRBV4-1 and TRBJ2-7; 7 nucleotides agree with TRBD2. CDR3 length: 14 residues. J was trimmed by 2 bases and V by 4 bases; bases with no gene match: 5. Per germline, CDR1 MGHRA and CDR2 YSYEKL.